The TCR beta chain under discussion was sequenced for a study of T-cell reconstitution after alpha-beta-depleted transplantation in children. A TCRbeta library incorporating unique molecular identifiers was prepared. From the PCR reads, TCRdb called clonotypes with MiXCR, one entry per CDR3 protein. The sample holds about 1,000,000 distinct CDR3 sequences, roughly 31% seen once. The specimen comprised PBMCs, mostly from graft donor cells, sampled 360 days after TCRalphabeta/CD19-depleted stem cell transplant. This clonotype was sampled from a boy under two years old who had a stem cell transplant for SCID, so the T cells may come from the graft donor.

The CDR3 bases are TGTGCCAGCATTTGGGGCCAAGCTGCAGGGCCCCACTCTGGGGCCAACGTCCTGACTTTC. This gives the protein CASIWGQAAGPHSGANVLTF. V is TRBV12-3 or TRBV12-4 and J is TRBJ2-6, with a possible D match to TRBD1 (5 bases). CDR3 size: 20 residues. Deletions cut 7 bases from V and 0 bases from J, with 25 bases between.